These 19 T cell receptor beta chains came from one sample sequenced in a study of shared clonotypes between healthy human individuals. The repertoire was sequenced with immunoSEQ multiplex PCR; TCRdb's copy has only in-frame clones and lacks some. The sample comprises under 2,500,000 clones, more than 90% of which are singletons, and roughly 0.13% rests with the top ten. Specimen: naive CD4+ T cells sorted from blood. Described subset: CD45RA+ positively selected. These receptors were taken from a man younger than 35 in good health.

This chain joins TRBV11-2 and TRBJ2-7; no clear D. The CDR3 length is 17 residues. Germline V gene lookup returns CDR1 SGHAT and CDR2 FQNNGV. Between the trimmed V and J ends, which lost 3 bases and 5 bases, there was a span of 23 bases. CDR3 protein: CASSFQPPTDSWDEQYF. Here the CDR3 DNA reads TGTGCCAGCAGCTTCCAACCGCCGACTGATAGCTGGGACGAGCAGTACTTC.

This clone occurred once. The rearrangement links TRBV30 to TRBJ1-6; D gene uncertain. CDR3 length: 12 amino acids. CDR1 and CDR2 (germline): GTSNPN, SVGIG (reference sequence). V lost 2 bases and J lost 11, with 10 bases in between. The CDR3 spells CAWSPIGPPLHF. The DNA for the CDR3 is TGTGCCTGGAGTCCTATAGGTCCACCCCTCCACTTT.

V is TRBV7-2 and J is TRBJ1-2, with D possibly matching TRBD1 (6 bases). Germline lookup yields CDR1 SGHTA and CDR2 FQGNSA. V lost 1 base to trimming and J lost 2 bases, with 11 bases between them. CDR3 length: 15 amino acids. Written as DNA, the CDR3 is TGTGCCAGCAGCTTAGAGTTGGGGGCGAACTATGGCTACACCTTC. Amino acids: CASSLELGANYGYTF.

The chain combines TRBV19 with TRBJ1-1; D gene ambiguous. The length of the CDR3 is 10 residues. Germline V gene data show CDR1 as LNHDA and CDR2 as SQIVND (reference sequence). V lost 4 bases and J 3 bases, leaving 0 bases between the germline ends. The CDR3 is CASSNTEAFF. The CDR3 bases are TGTGCCAGTAGTAACACTGAAGCTTTCTTT.

The J gene is TRBJ1-2, the V gene TRBV7-2; 8 nucleotides match TRBD1. Germline CDR1 and CDR2: SGHTA and FQGNSA. With V trimmed by 5 bases and J by 4 bases, 12 bases remained unmatched. CDR3 length: 16 amino acids. As DNA, the CDR3 is TGTGCCAGCAGCCCGGACAGGGACTCGGGCGCCTATGGCTACACCTTC. Translated, it gives CASSPDRDSGAYGYTF.

The chain has TRBV7-6 and TRBJ1-1; TRBD1 is a possible D gene (5 bases). The CDR3 extends over 15 amino acids. Trimming removed 4 bases at V and 4 bases at J, with 16 bases between. Germline-derived CDR1 and CDR2 are SGHVS and FNYEAQ. The CDR3 region is CASSSTLGVSTEAFF. CDR3 in DNA: TGTGCCAGCAGCTCTACTTTGGGGGTTAGCACTGAAGCTTTCTTT.

The chain uses TRBV5-1 and TRBJ1-5; D gene unclear. Germline V gives CDR1 SGHRS, CDR2 YFSETQ. Trimming removed 8 bases at V and 0 bases at J, with 9 bases between. CDR3 length: 13 amino acids. The CDR3 DNA follows: TGCGCCAGTCGTCGGGGTAGCAATCAGCCCCAGCATTTT. Its translation: CASRRGSNQPQHF. Looking up the rest from reference TRBV5-1 and TRBJ1-5 gives the full variable domain: KAGVTQTPRYLIKTRGQQVTLSCSPISGHRSVSWYQQTPGQGLQFLFEYFSETQRNKGNFPGRFSGRQFSNSRSEMNVSTLELGDSALYLCASRRGSNQPQHFGDGTRLSIL.

This chain joins TRBV18 and TRBJ2-7; TRBD1 matches 7 bases. The V gene end was trimmed by 3 bases and the J gene end by 0 bases; junction bases not matched to a gene: 5. CDR1 and CDR2 (germline): KGHSH, LQKENI. This CDR3 is 15 amino acids long. The DNA for the CDR3 is TGTGCCAGCTCACCGACAGGGTTGTTCTCCTACGAGCAGTACTTC. This codes for CASSPTGLFSYEQYF.

The rearrangement uses TRBV27 and TRBJ2-3; 8 bases fit TRBD1. V gave up 5 bases and J gave up 1 base; unmatched junction bases: 5. The germline CDR1 and CDR2 sequences are MNHEY and SMNVEV (reference sequence). This CDR3 spans 15 amino acids. CDR3 amino acids: CASSPQTGGTDTQYF. The DNA for the CDR3 is TGTGCCAGCAGTCCACAGACAGGGGGCACAGATACGCAGTATTTT.

This chain's CDR3 is CASSQEWLGNTEAFF. CDR3 sequence (DNA): TGCGCCAGCAGCCAAGAATGGTTGGGGAACACTGAAGCTTTCTTT. The chain carries TRBV4-3 and TRBJ1-1; D is ambiguous. CDR3 length: 15 amino acids. Germline-derived CDR1 and CDR2 are LGHNA and YSLEER. The V and J ends lost 0 bases and 1 base respectively, with 9 bases between them.

The CDR3 DNA is TGTGCCAGCAGTTATACTAGCGGGCGGTCCTACAATGAGCAGTTCTTC. Protein: CASSYTSGRSYNEQFF. The J gene is TRBJ2-1, the V gene TRBV27; 9 bases match TRBD2. The germline V gene encodes CDR1 MNHEY and CDR2 SMNVEV (reference sequence). Unmatched junction bases numbered 5, after V lost 4 bases and J lost 1 base. The CDR3 sequence is 16 residues long.

Concerning this clone: It is unclear where the CDR3 begins or ends on the DNA, so no DNA is shown, and the CDR3 is as TCRdb lists it. The rearrangement links TRBV28 to TRBJ2-3; whether TRBD1, the table's D call, matches the DNA was not checked. Both ends counted, the CDR3 spans 12 residues. The germline V gene has CDR1 MDHEN and CDR2 SYDVKM. CDR3 amino acids: CASTSVGTGSYF.

V and J are TRBV7-9 and TRBJ2-4; 7 bases map to TRBD2. From germline, CDR1 is SEHNR and CDR2 FQNEAQ (reference sequence). The CDR3 is 16 residues long. Germline trimming cut 5 bases from V and 8 bases from J; bases unmatched to any gene: 15. The CDR3 DNA reads TGTGCCAGCAGCCCCTGGGAGGGGCGGGATCTAGACATTCAGTACTTC. It is translated as CASSPWEGRDLDIQYF.

The chain combines TRBV25-1 with TRBJ1-3; D might be TRBD1 (5 bases). The CDR3 runs 14 residues. V lost 3 bases, J lost 4 bases, and 10 bases lay in between. Germline assignment: CDR1 MGHDK and CDR2 SYGVNS. CDR3 protein: CASSDRAGGNTIYF. CDR3 coding DNA: TGTGCCAGCAGTGACAGGGCGGGGGGAAACACCATATATTTT. The full variable domain, rest sourced from reference TRBV25-1 and TRBJ1-3, is EADIYQTPRYLVIGTGKKITLECSQTMGHDKMYWYQQDPGMELHLIHYSYGVNSTEKGDLSSESTVSRIRTEHFPLTLESARPSHTSQYLCASSDRAGGNTIYFGEGSWLTVV.

V gene TRBV28 combines with J gene TRBJ2-1; no clear D gene. Trimming pared 2 bases from V and 2 bases from J, leaving 10 bases between. CDR3 size: 15 residues. Germline loops: CDR1 MDHEN, CDR2 SYDVKM. CDR3 DNA: TGTGCCAGCAGTTTAAGTTTTGGGACCTACAATGAGCAGTTCTTC. Its translation is CASSLSFGTYNEQFF.

V gene TRBV28 combines with J gene TRBJ2-7; 10 bases are shared with TRBD1. The V gene's germline CDR1 is MDHEN and CDR2 SYDVKM. V trimming: 4 bases; J trimming: 7 bases; junction bases outside the gene matches: 10. The CDR3 runs 15 residues. CDR3 residues: CASSSAGTGVEEQYF. CDR3 nucleotide sequence: TGTGCCAGCAGTTCAGCCGGGACAGGGGTGGAGGAGCAGTACTTC.

The J gene is TRBJ2-3, the V gene TRBV7-2; TRBD1 matches at 12 bases. The CDR3 runs 15 residues. Germline CDR1 and CDR2: SGHTA and FQGNSA. With 3 bases clipped from V and 5 bases from J, the junction kept 3 bases outside the gene matches. The CDR3: CASSFWDRGLDTQYF. Here the CDR3 DNA reads TGTGCCAGCAGCTTTTGGGACAGGGGGCTAGATACGCAGTATTTT.

V usage is TRBV5-1 and J usage is TRBJ2-2; D might be TRBD2 (7 bases). The germline CDR1 and CDR2 sequences are SGHRS and YFSETQ. The CDR3 is made up of 17 amino acids. The germline V and J ends were trimmed by 4 bases and 8 bases, with 24 bases remaining between them. CDR3 in amino acids: CASSGGGLAGAVGELFF. CDR3 bases: TGCGCCAGCAGCGGAGGCGGACTCGCGGGGGCTGTGGGGGAGCTGTTTTTT.

This clone turned up a few times. At the DNA level, this CDR3 is encoded by other sequences in the same sample as well. The chain links TRBV5-1 to TRBJ2-7, with a tentative D call TRBD2 (6 bases). CDR3 length: 13 residues. Trimming cost V 0 bases and J 2 bases, with 6 bases left between them. CDR1 and CDR2 (germline): SGHRS, YFSETQ. The chain's CDR3 is CASSLGGTYEQYF. Written as DNA, the CDR3 is TGCGCCAGCAGCTTGGGCGGGACCTACGAGCAGTACTTC.